Shown below are 3 T cell receptor beta chains from a single sample sequenced in a study of cytomegalovirus exposure and HLA in healthy donors. The PCR was carried out with 60 Vbeta primers and 13 Jbeta primers. Here immunoSEQ multiplex PCR was the method, and the copy in TCRdb shows in-frame clones only, minus some. Here the sample spans about 120,000 clones, 65% to 75% being singletons. Sequences were obtained from PBMCs. The receptors were sampled from a middle-aged woman in good health and CMV-seropositive.

This chain uses TRBV15 with TRBJ1-1; TRBD1 might be the D (6 bases). From germline, CDR1 is LNHNV and CDR2 YYDKDF (reference sequence). Trimming took 0 bases from V and 8 from J, leaving 16 bases between them. The CDR3 runs 15 residues. CDR3: CATSRDRQGRGEAFF. CDR3 bases: TGTGCCACCAGCAGAGATAGGCAGGGGCGTGGAGAAGCTTTCTTT.

The chain carries TRBV28 and TRBJ1-5; D may be TRBD1 (6 bases). CDR3 length: 16 residues. Per germline, CDR1 MDHEN and CDR2 SYDVKM. V lost 7 bases and J lost 0, with 16 bases in between. CDR3 nucleotide sequence: TGTGCCAGCACCCAAGGGACACGCTATAGCAATCAGCCCCAGCATTTT. Protein product: CASTQGTRYSNQPQHF. Using reference TRBV28 and TRBJ1-5 for the parts outside the CDR3, the full variable domain is DVKVTQSSRYLVKRTGEKVFLECVQDMDHENMFWYRQDPGLGLRLIYFSYDVKMKEKGDIPEGYSVSREKKERFSLILESASTNQTSMYLCASTQGTRYSNQPQHFGDGTRLSIL.

This chain uses TRBV7-2 with TRBJ1-3; TRBD1 matches 7 bases. V shed 1 base and J 1 base; nucleotides not matched to a gene: 4. CDR1 is SGHTA, CDR2 FQGNSA, per germline. The CDR3 totals 16 residues. CDR3 DNA: TGTGCCAGCAGCTTAGGGGCAGGGGGATCTGGAAACACCATATATTTT. Amino acids: CASSLGAGGSGNTIYF.